This TCR beta chain emerged from a study of blood T cell repertoires in COVID-19. Study information: Nucleic acid was either cDNA or gDNA, and it came from T cells, B-cell-depleted T cells, or PBMCs.

The CDR3 is 15 amino acids. The ends were cut back, 3 bases at V and 4 bases at J, with 13 bases in the middle. Germline lookup yields CDR1 MNHEY and CDR2 SVGEGT. The participants were between about 18 and 90 years old and came from 24 US areas. Method: immunoSEQ multiplex PCR; TCRdb's copy keeps in-frame clones and lacks some. Of around 300,000 clones in the sample, around 90% were seen once. The receptor's source is a woman aged 40 to 50 who had recovered from COVID-19. The sequencing input was PBMCs or T cells enriched from blood (not recorded which). The gene calls are TRBV6-2 or TRBV6-3 and TRBJ2-1; weak D call: TRBD2 (5 bases). In DNA form, the CDR3 reads TGTGCCAGCAGTTATATAGGTGGGAGATACAATGAGCAGTTCTTC. It yields the protein CASSYIGGRYNEQFF.